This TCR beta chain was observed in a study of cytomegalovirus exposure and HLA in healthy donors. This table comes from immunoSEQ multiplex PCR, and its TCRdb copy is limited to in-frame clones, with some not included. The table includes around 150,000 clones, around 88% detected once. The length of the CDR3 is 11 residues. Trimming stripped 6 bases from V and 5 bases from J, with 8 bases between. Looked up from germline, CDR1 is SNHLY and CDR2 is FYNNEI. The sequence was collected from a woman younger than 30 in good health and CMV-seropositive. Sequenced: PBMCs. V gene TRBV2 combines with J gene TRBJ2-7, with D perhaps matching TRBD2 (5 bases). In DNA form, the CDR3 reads TGTGCCAGCAGAAGGGAGAACGAGCAGTACTTC. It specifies CASRRENEQYF.